A single sample gave rise to the 6 T cell receptor beta chains below, sequenced in a study of shared clonotypes between healthy human individuals. The protocol was immunoSEQ multiplex PCR, while the TCRdb copy is restricted to in-frame clones and leaves out a portion. Among about a million clones listed, around 74% were seen once. What was sequenced was memory CD4+ T cells sorted from blood. Subset specified: CD45RA-negative fraction. Every receptor here comes from a young man in good health.

This clone turned up a few times. The chain carries TRBV25-1 and TRBJ1-1; TRBD1 aligns across 7 bases. Germline trimming cut 6 bases from V and 0 bases from J; bases unmatched to any gene: 10. Germline V gene sequence: CDR1 MGHDK, CDR2 SYGVNS. The CDR3 sequence is 16 residues long. For the CDR3, the DNA is TGTGCCAGCAGAACAAACAGGGGCGACATGAACACTGAAGCTTTCTTT. Translated, it gives CASRTNRGDMNTEAFF.

This clone was seen once. The chain carries TRBV13 and TRBJ2-5; D ambiguous. Germline CDR1 reads PRHDT; CDR2 reads FYEKMQ (reference sequence). V was pared by 5 bases and J by 5 bases, with 30 bases between. The CDR3 extends over 19 amino acids. The CDR3 loop reads CASSSWAGGWTLDEETQYF. DNA for the CDR3: TGTGCCAGCAGCAGTTGGGCTGGCGGATGGACCCTTGATGAGGAGACCCAGTACTTC.

V is TRBV18 and J is TRBJ1-5; maybe TRBD1 (5 bases). The germline CDR1 and CDR2 sequences are KGHSH and LQKENI. There are 14 residues in the CDR3. V lost 3 bases and J 9 bases, leaving 15 bases between the germline ends. CDR3 region: CASSPEGGGGPQHF. CDR3 coding DNA: TGTGCCAGCTCACCCGAGGGCGGGGGAGGGCCCCAGCATTTT.

In its sample, this clone was seen once. This chain links TRBV4-1 with TRBJ2-2; 8 nucleotides line up with TRBD2. In germline, CDR1 is MGHRA, CDR2 YSYEKL. This CDR3 spans 17 amino acids. V trimming: 5 bases; J trimming: 1 base; junction bases outside the gene matches: 9. The CDR3 DNA follows: TGCGCCAGCAGCAAAGGGGCTAGCGGGCAGAACACCGGGGAGCTGTTTTTT. Translation: CASSKGASGQNTGELFF.

This clone has ten or more counts. This same CDR3 is encoded by further DNA sequences in the sample. CDR3 sequence: CASSLVWSYEQYF. CDR3 coding DNA: TGTGCCAGCAGCTTAGTGTGGTCCTACGAGCAGTACTTC. The genes are TRBV7-9 and TRBJ2-7; D remains ambiguous. V shed 1 base and J shed 1 base, with 5 bases lying between them. The CDR3 has 13 residues. From germline, CDR1 is SEHNR and CDR2 FQNEAQ (reference sequence).

The count of this clone is one. This chain uses TRBV5-5 with TRBJ1-6, with 7 bases identical to TRBD1. J gave up 5 bases and V 4 bases, and 9 bases lay outside the gene matches. Germline assignment: CDR1 SGHKS and CDR2 YYEKEE (reference sequence). The CDR3 consists of 16 residues. DNA for the CDR3: TGTGCCAGCAGCATTGGGGCCGGACAGGATAATTCACCCCTCCACTTT. Protein sequence: CASSIGAGQDNSPLHF.